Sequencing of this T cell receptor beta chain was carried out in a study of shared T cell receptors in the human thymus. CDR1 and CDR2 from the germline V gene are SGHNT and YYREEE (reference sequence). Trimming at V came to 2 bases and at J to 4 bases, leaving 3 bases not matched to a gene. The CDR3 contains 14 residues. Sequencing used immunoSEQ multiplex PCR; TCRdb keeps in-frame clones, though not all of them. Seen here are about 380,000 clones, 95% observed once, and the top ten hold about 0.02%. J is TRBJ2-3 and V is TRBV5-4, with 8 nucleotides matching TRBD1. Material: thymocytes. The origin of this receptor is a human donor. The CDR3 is CASSFQGAPDTQYF. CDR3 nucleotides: TGTGCCAGCAGCTTCCAGGGGGCCCCAGATACGCAGTATTTT.